Presented here are 8 T cell receptor beta chains from one specimen sequenced in a study of cytomegalovirus exposure and HLA in healthy donors. In the PCR, 60 Vbeta and 13 Jbeta primers were used. TCRdb keeps only in-frame clones here, not all; method: immunoSEQ multiplex PCR. This table has tens of thousands of clones, 72% appearing once. Sequenced sample: PBMCs. The origin of the receptors is a woman between 45 and 65 years old in good health and CMV-seronegative.

The chain employs TRBV28 and TRBJ1-5, with 7 nucleotides matching TRBD1. V dropped 2 bases and J dropped 2; count of bases not matched to a gene: 0. CDR1 MDHEN and CDR2 SYDVKM come from the germline V gene. The CDR3 sequence is 14 residues long. The CDR3 nucleotides read TGTGCCAGCAGTTTAACAGGGGGCAATCAGCCCCAGCATTTT. This translates into CASSLTGGNQPQHF.

The genes are TRBV6-5 and TRBJ1-5, with D uncertain. The CDR3 consists of 16 residues. The V end was cut by 4 bases, the J end by 1 base, with 14 bases between. The germline gives CDR1 MNHEY, CDR2 SVGAGI. CDR3 DNA: TGTGCCAGCAGTTTGGGAGGAGGTGGGAGCAATCAGCCCCAGCATTTT. This encodes CASSLGGGGSNQPQHF.

The rearrangement joins TRBV7-6 to TRBJ1-1, with unresolved D. The ends were cut back, 1 base at V and 1 base at J, with 4 bases in the middle. Germline V gene data show CDR1 as SGHVS and CDR2 as FNYEAQ. The CDR3 loop spans 13 amino acids. For the CDR3, the DNA is TGTGCCAGCAGCTTAGGGCAGAACACTGAAGCTTTCTTT. This gives the protein CASSLGQNTEAFF. Using reference TRBV7-6 and TRBJ1-1 for the parts outside the CDR3, the full variable domain is GAGVSQSPRYKVTKRGQDVALRCDPISGHVSLYWYRQALGQGPEFLTYFNYEAQQDKSGLPNDRFSAERPEGSISTLTIQRTEQRDSAMYRCASSLGQNTEAFFGQGTRLTVV.

This clone occurred a few times. This chain links TRBV6-1 with TRBJ2-3, with TRBD2 as a possible D gene (5 bases). The V gene's germline CDR1 is MNHNS and CDR2 SASEGT. Deletions cut 0 bases from V and 2 bases from J, with 9 bases between. The length of the CDR3 is 15 residues. The CDR3 here is CASSEAGVSTDTQYF. CDR3 DNA: TGTGCCAGCAGTGAAGCCGGGGTATCCACAGATACGCAGTATTTT.

The J gene is TRBJ1-4, the V gene TRBV7-9, with 10 bases identical to TRBD1. The germline V gene has CDR1 SEHNR and CDR2 FQNEAQ (reference sequence). CDR3 size: 15 residues. V was clipped by 5 bases and J by 8 bases; unmatched bases: 8. The CDR3 spells CASSLGQGSREKLFF. As DNA, the CDR3 is TGTGCCAGCAGCCTGGGACAGGGGAGCCGGGAAAAACTGTTTTTT.

The chain has TRBV28 and TRBJ2-2, with 9 bases lining up with TRBD1. Germline lookup yields CDR1 MDHEN and CDR2 SYDVKM. V was pared by 5 bases and J by 6 bases, with 4 bases of the junction left unmatched. The CDR3 runs 14 residues. The CDR3 sequence: CASSGTGKAGELFF. For the CDR3, the DNA is TGTGCCAGCAGTGGGACAGGGAAGGCCGGGGAGCTGTTTTTT.

The rearrangement links TRBV5-1 to TRBJ2-1; D call uncertain. From germline, CDR1 is SGHRS and CDR2 YFSETQ. With 4 bases removed from V and 7 bases from J, the gap between germline ends came to 9 bases. The CDR3 consists of 12 residues. CDR3 in DNA: TGCGCCAGCAGCATACTTGATAATGAGCAGTTCTTC. This translates into CASSILDNEQFF.

The chain joins TRBV5-1 to TRBJ2-3; perhaps TRBD2 as D (6 bases). This CDR3 comprises 15 residues. V lost 0 bases and J 6 bases, leaving 14 bases between the germline ends. CDR1 and CDR2 (germline): SGHRS, YFSETQ. CDR3: CASSLVGGATDTQYF. CDR3 bases: TGCGCCAGCAGCTTGGTGGGGGGAGCCACGGATACGCAGTATTTT.